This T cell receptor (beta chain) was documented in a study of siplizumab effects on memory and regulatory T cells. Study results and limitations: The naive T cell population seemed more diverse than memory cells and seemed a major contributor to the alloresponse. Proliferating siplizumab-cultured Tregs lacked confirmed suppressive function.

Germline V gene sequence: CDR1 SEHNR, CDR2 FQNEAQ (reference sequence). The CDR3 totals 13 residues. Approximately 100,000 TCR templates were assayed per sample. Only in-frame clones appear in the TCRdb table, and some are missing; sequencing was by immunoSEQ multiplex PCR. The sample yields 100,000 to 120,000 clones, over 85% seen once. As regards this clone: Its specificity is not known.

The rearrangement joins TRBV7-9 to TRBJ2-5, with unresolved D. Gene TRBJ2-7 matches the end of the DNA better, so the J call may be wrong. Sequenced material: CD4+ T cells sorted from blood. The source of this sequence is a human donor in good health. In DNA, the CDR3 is TGTGCCAGCAGCCGCTCCCACTCCTACGAGCAGTACTTC. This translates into CASSRSHSYEQYF.